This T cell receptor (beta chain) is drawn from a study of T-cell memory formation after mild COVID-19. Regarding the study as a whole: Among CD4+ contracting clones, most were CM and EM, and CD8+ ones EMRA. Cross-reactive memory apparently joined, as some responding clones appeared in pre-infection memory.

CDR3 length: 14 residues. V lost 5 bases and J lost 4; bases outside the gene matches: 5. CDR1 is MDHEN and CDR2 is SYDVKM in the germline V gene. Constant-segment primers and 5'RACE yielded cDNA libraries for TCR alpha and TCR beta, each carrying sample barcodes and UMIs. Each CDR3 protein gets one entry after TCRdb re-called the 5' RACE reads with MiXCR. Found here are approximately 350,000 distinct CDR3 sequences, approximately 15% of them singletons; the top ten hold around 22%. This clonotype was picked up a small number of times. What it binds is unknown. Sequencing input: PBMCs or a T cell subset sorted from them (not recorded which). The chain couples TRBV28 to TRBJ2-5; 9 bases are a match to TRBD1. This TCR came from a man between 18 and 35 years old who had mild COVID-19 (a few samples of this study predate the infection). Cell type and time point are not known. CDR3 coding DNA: TGTGCCAGCAGTCGGGACAGGGAGATAGAGACCCAGTACTTC. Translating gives CASSRDREIETQYF.